The 7 T cell receptor beta chains reported below all come from one sample, sequenced in a study of OX40 agonist ivuxolimab in advanced cancers. The method was immunoSEQ multiplex PCR; TCRdb's version includes in-frame clones alone and lacks a portion of them. The table shows 80,000 to 85,000 clones, with about 86% occurring only once. Sequencing was performed on CD4+ or CD8+ T cells sorted from blood, taken in a trial of the OX40 agonist ivuxolimab. The source is an adult with an advanced solid tumor such as melanoma, head and neck, liver or kidney cancer.

The rearrangement joins TRBV6-1 to TRBJ2-3; a possible D gene is TRBD1 (6 bases). This CDR3 has 15 amino acids. Looked up from germline, CDR1 is MNHNS and CDR2 is SASEGT. V dropped 6 bases and J dropped 0 bases, with 13 bases sitting between them. The CDR3 spells CASRDSHPSTDTQYF. CDR3 DNA: TGTGCCAGCAGGGACAGTCACCCGAGCACAGATACGCAGTATTTT.

V usage is TRBV6-1 and J usage is TRBJ1-4; TRBD1 is a possible D gene (6 bases). Trimming pared 6 bases from V and 7 bases from J, leaving 12 bases between. The germline V gene has CDR1 MNHNS and CDR2 SASEGT. The CDR3 is 13 residues long. This CDR3 is CASSNRVGEKLFF. The CDR3 DNA sequence: TGTGCCAGCAGCAACAGGGTTGGTGAAAAACTGTTTTTT.

The CDR3 DNA reads as TGTGCCTGGAGTGAGGGGGGACTAGCGGTTGAGCAGTTCTTC. Amino acid sequence: CAWSEGGLAVEQFF. The chain is built from TRBV30 and TRBJ2-1, with 11 bases aligning to TRBD2. The CDR3 has 14 amino acids. The ends lost 1 base at V and 9 bases at J; junction bases unmatched: 5. The germline V gene encodes CDR1 GTSNPN and CDR2 SVGIG (reference sequence).

The chain carries TRBV2 and TRBJ2-1, with TRBD1 matching 10 bases. There are 15 residues in the CDR3. After removal of 6 bases from V and 4 bases from J, the junction contained 6 bases not matched to a gene. The germline V gene has CDR1 SNHLY and CDR2 FYNNEI. This CDR3 reads CASSPQGQGYNEQFF. The CDR3, as DNA: TGTGCCAGCAGCCCCCAGGGACAGGGGTACAATGAGCAGTTCTTC.

CDR3 protein: CASKDRVSSYEQYF. The CDR3 DNA reads TGTGCCAGCAAGGACAGGGTTAGCTCCTACGAGCAGTACTTC. The gene calls are TRBV6-5 and TRBJ2-7; 8 positions agree with TRBD1. The CDR3 is 14 amino acids. Germline assignment: CDR1 MNHEY and CDR2 SVGAGI. Trimming took 7 bases from V and 0 from J; bases not matched to a gene: 5.

V usage is TRBV7-2 and J usage is TRBJ1-3; 8 positions match TRBD1. V gave up 5 bases and J gave up 0 bases; unmatched junction bases: 6. Germline V CDR1 and CDR2: SGHTA, FQGNSA. The CDR3 runs to 16 residues. The DNA for the CDR3 is TGTGCCAGCAGCCGTCAGGGGGCTAGCTCTGGAAACACCATATATTTT. Translated, it gives CASSRQGASSGNTIYF.

This clone appeared a few times. V usage is TRBV30 and J usage is TRBJ1-1, with 7 bases lining up with TRBD1. V lost 3 bases to trimming and J lost 1 base; unmatched junction nucleotides: 2. CDR3 length equals 13 residues. Germline V lookup: CDR1 GTSNPN, CDR2 SVGIG (reference sequence). The CDR3 coding sequence is TGTGCCTGGAGGAGACAGGGGAACACTGAAGCTTTCTTT. Protein product: CAWRRQGNTEAFF.